This T cell receptor beta chain comes out of a study of blood T cell repertoires in COVID-19. Study context: Collection of acute and convalescent COVID-19 samples took place in the United States, Italy and Spain. In each case, the material was cDNA or gDNA derived from T cells, B-cell-depleted T cells, or PBMCs.

Source study methods: Reference gene primer amplification yielded estimated nucleated cell counts. Sequencing used immunoSEQ multiplex PCR; TCRdb keeps in-frame clones, though not all of them. V and J calls and clone size come straight from that table; D and trimming were deduced from the DNA. The data contain around 180,000 clones, more than 75% of them singletons. The receptor was isolated from a human donor in a cohort sampled during active COVID-19. Material: peripheral blood.

DNA of the CDR3: TGTGCCAGCAGTTCAACTTCGGGTCCCGGGGGTACGCAGTATTTT. Its translation is CASSSTSGPGGTQYF. This sequence joins TRBV3-1 (or the pseudogene TRBV3-2) and TRBJ2-3; the D gene is possibly TRBD2 (6 bases). From germline, CDR1 is LGHDT and CDR2 YNNKEL (reference sequence). The CDR3 sequence is 15 residues long. With 6 bases removed from V and 8 bases from J, the gap between germline ends came to 21 bases.